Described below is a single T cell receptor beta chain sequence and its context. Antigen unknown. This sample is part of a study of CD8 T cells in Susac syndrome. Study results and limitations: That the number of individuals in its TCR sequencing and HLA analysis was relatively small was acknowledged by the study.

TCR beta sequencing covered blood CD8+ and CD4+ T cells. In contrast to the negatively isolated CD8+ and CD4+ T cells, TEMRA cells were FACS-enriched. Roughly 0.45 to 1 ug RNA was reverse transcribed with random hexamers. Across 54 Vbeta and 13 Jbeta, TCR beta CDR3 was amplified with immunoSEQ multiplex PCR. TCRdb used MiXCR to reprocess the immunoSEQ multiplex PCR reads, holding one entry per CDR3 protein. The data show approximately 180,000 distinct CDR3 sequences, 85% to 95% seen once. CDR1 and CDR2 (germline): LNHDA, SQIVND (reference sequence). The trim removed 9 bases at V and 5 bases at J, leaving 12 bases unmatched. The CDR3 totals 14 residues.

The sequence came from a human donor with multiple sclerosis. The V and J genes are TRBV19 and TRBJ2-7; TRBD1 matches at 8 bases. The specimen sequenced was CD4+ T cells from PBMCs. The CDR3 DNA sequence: TGTGCCAGCCACCTACGGCAGGGGGCTGACGAGCAGTACTTC. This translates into CASHLRQGADEQYF.